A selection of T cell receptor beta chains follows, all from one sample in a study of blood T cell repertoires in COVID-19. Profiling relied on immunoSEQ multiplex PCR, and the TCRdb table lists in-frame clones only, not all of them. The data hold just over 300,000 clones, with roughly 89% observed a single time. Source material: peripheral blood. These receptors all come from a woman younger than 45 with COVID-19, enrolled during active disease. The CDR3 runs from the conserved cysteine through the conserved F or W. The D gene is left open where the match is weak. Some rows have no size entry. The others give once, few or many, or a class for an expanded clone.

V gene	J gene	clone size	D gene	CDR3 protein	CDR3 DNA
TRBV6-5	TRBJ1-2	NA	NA	CASSPTGAFPYGYTF	TGTGCCAGCAGTCCAACAGGAGCATTCCCTTATGGCTACACCTTC
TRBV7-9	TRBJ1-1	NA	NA	CASSLSPPEAFF	TGTGCCAGCAGCCTATCCCCCCCTGAAGCTTTCTTT
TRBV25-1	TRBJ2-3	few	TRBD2	CASRLAGGLGTDTQYF	TGTGCCAGCAGGCTAGCGGGGGGGCTAGGCACAGATACGCAGTATTTT
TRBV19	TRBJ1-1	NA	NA	CASNGRGNTEAFF	TGTGCCAGTAATGGGCGGGGGAACACTGAAGCTTTCTTT
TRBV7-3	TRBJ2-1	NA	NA	CASSLTGGLPLNEQFF	TGTGCCAGCAGCTTAACCGGCGGACTACCCTTGAATGAGCAGTTCTTC
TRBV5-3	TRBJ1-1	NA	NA	CARSSTIRQAKNTEAFF	TGTGCCAGAAGCTCGACTATTCGACAGGCGAAAAACACTGAAGCTTTCTTT
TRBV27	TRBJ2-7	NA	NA	CASSPRNGVEQYF	TGTGCCAGCAGCCCCCGAAACGGTGTCGAGCAGTACTTC
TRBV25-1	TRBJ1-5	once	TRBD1	CASSEGAGGVEQPQHF	TGTGCCAGCAGTGAAGGGGCAGGGGGTGTGGAGCAGCCCCAGCATTTT
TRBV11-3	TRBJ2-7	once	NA	CASSLEAGGPYEQYF	TGTGCCAGCAGCTTAGAGGCCGGGGGGCCCTACGAGCAGTACTTC
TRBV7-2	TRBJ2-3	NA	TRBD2	CASSRTSGSTDTQYF	TGTGCCAGCAGCCGGACTAGCGGGAGCACAGATACGCAGTATTTT
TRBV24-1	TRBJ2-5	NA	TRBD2	CATSDGGTQETQYF	TGTGCCACCAGTGACGGGGGGACCCAAGAGACCCAGTACTTC
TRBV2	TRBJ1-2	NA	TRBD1	CASSELGQGDGYTF	TGTGCCAGCAGTGAACTGGGACAGGGGGATGGCTACACCTTC
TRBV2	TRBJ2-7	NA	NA	CASSRTESYEQYF	TGTGCCAGCAGCCGGACAGAGTCCTACGAGCAGTACTTC
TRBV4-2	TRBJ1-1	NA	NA	CASSQVGGWNTEAFF	TGTGCCAGCAGCCAAGTGGGGGGGTGGAACACTGAAGCTTTCTTT
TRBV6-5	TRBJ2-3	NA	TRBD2	CASSYSAGGADTQYF	TGTGCCAGCAGTTACTCGGCGGGGGGGGCCGATACGCAGTATTTT
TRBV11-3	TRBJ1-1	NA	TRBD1	CASRTWTGGDTEAFF	TGTGCCAGCAGGACATGGACAGGCGGGGACACTGAAGCTTTCTTT
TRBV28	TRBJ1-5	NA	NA	CASSTHEGIGSQHF	TGTGCCAGCAGTACCCATGAGGGAATCGGGTCCCAGCATTTT
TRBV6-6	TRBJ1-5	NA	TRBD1	CAITTGVGQPQHF	TGTGCCATTACGACAGGGGTGGGTCAGCCCCAGCATTTT
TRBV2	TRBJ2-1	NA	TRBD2	CASSPRTSGGNEQFF	TGTGCCAGCAGCCCGCGGACTAGCGGGGGGAATGAGCAGTTCTTC
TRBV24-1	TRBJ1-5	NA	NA	CATSDSGDQPQHF	TGTGCCACCAGTGATTCCGGGGATCAGCCCCAGCATTTT
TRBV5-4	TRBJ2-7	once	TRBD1	CASSRDRGVGEQYF	TGTGCCAGCAGCCGGGACAGGGGAGTGGGGGAGCAGTACTTC
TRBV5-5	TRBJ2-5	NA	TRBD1	CASSFARTGTETQYF	TGTGCCAGCAGCTTCGCCAGGACAGGGACAGAGACCCAGTACTTC
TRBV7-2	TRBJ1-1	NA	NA	CASSFGGGGTEAFF	TGTGCCAGCAGCTTCGGAGGGGGAGGGACTGAAGCTTTCTTT
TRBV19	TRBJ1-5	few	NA	CASSRAYQPQHF	TGTGCCAGTAGTAGAGCCTATCAGCCCCAGCATTTT